A single sample is the source of the 18 T cell receptor beta chains below, sequenced in a study of blood T cell repertoires in COVID-19. Repertoires were generated with immunoSEQ multiplex PCR, while TCRdb's copy carries only in-frame clones and drops some. The sample lists under 250,000 clones; about 80% were seen once. The sequencing input was peripheral blood. These receptor sequences come from a woman in her 30s who had recovered from COVID-19.

The gene calls are TRBV6-1 and TRBJ2-7; tentatively, D is TRBD1 (5 bases). The V gene's germline CDR1 is MNHNS and CDR2 SASEGT. The CDR3 has 15 amino acids. The V end was cut by 2 bases, the J end by 1 base, with 12 bases between. The CDR3 is CASSEIPPGSYEQYF. DNA of the CDR3: TGTGCCAGCAGTGAAATCCCGCCAGGGTCCTACGAGCAGTACTTC.

The J gene is TRBJ2-3, the V gene TRBV10-2, with D perhaps matching TRBD2 (6 bases). V dropped 0 bases and J dropped 0 bases, with 13 bases sitting between them. CDR1 WSHSY and CDR2 SAAADI come from the germline V gene. This CDR3 has 17 residues. The CDR3 DNA reads as TGCGCCAGCAGTGAGTCGGGTCTAGCGTTGAGCACAGATACGCAGTATTTT. This gives the protein CASSESGLALSTDTQYF.

V and J are TRBV7-9 and TRBJ2-7, with TRBD2 matching over 13 bases. J gave up 2 bases and V 4 bases, and 5 bases lay outside the gene matches. The CDR3 is 16 residues long. The germline V gene has CDR1 SEHNR and CDR2 FQNEAQ (reference sequence). The CDR3 sequence is CASSSRTSGRPYEQYF. The CDR3 coding sequence is TGTGCCAGCAGCTCGAGGACTAGCGGGAGACCCTACGAGCAGTACTTC.

There are a few counts of this clone. The chain carries TRBV12-5 and TRBJ2-1, with a possible D match to TRBD2 (6 bases). The CDR3 totals 14 residues. V was shortened by 3 bases and J by 10 bases, with 16 bases between the two germline ends. CDR1 LGHNT and CDR2 FRNRAP come from the germline V gene. The CDR3 is CASGFGGSYEEQFF. CDR3 nucleotide sequence: TGTGCTAGTGGTTTCGGGGGTTCGTATGAAGAGCAGTTCTTC.

This rearrangement joins TRBV3-1 (or the pseudogene TRBV3-2) to TRBJ1-5; 10 bases agree with TRBD1. The length of the CDR3 is 15 residues. From germline, CDR1 is LGHDT and CDR2 YNNKEL (reference sequence). The J segment lost 2 bases and the V segment lost 5 bases, leaving 3 bases of the junction unmatched. CDR3 residues: CASSYGQGGNQPQHF. The DNA of the CDR3 is TGTGCCAGCAGCTACGGACAGGGGGGCAATCAGCCCCAGCATTTT.

This chain uses TRBV7-9 with TRBJ2-6; 7 positions match TRBD1. Germline V gives CDR1 SEHNR, CDR2 FQNEAQ (reference sequence). This CDR3 comprises 18 residues. V was clipped by 4 bases and J by 0 bases; unmatched bases: 9. The CDR3 protein is CASSSPKGASSGANVLTF. For the CDR3, the DNA is TGTGCCAGCAGCTCCCCGAAGGGGGCTTCCTCTGGGGCCAACGTCCTGACTTTC.

The CDR3 spells CASSKTTGGAYRAFF. CDR3 nucleotides: TGTGCCAGCAGCAAAACGACAGGGGGCGCATATCGGGCTTTCTTT. V and J are TRBV28 and TRBJ1-1; 10 nucleotides align to TRBD1. The CDR3 sequence is 15 residues long. Germline CDR1 MDHEN, CDR2 SYDVKM. J lost 11 bases, V lost 6 bases, and 15 bases had no gene match.

This clone occurred once. Within the sample, other DNA sequences also encode this same CDR3. The rearrangement links TRBV28 to TRBJ2-7, with D possibly matching TRBD1 (5 bases). The germline gives CDR1 MDHEN, CDR2 SYDVKM. This CDR3 contains 13 residues. V gave up 6 bases and J gave up 2 bases, with 11 bases separating them. The CDR3 nucleotides read TGTGCCAGCAGGGCAGGGATGGCCTACGAGCAGTACTTC. It encodes CASRAGMAYEQYF.

A few counts support this clone. The J gene is TRBJ1-3, the V gene TRBV5-1; D is perhaps TRBD1 (5 bases). Germline lookup yields CDR1 SGHRS and CDR2 YFSETQ. This CDR3 is built from 14 residues. Trimming shortened V by 4 bases and J by 4 bases, and 12 bases separated the two germline ends. CDR3 in DNA: TGCGCCAGCAGCCCGGACACGTTCGGAAACACCATATATTTT. It yields the protein CASSPDTFGNTIYF.

The chain joins TRBV6-5 to TRBJ2-7; D might be TRBD2 (6 bases). The CDR3 totals 15 residues. Trimming took off 7 bases at V and 2 bases at J, with 18 bases between the two ends. Germline CDR1 is MNHEY and CDR2 is SVGAGI. In nucleotides, the CDR3 is TGTGCCAGCAAGGGGACTGGCGGGGCCACCTACGAGCAGTACTTC. This translates into CASKGTGGATYEQYF.

The genes are TRBV4-1 and TRBJ2-7; 9 bases agree with TRBD1. CDR3 length equals 14 residues. V gave up 6 bases and J gave up 9 bases; unmatched junction bases: 12. Germline CDR1 and CDR2: MGHRA and YSYEKL. CDR3: CASRPVGQGRGQYF. The CDR3 coding sequence is TGCGCCAGCAGGCCTGTGGGACAGGGAAGGGGGCAGTACTTC.

CDR3 nucleotide sequence: TGTGCCAGCAGCTGGGTGGGGACAGGGTCCTACGAGCAGTACTTC. This codes for CASSWVGTGSYEQYF. The V gene is TRBV6-5, the J gene TRBJ2-7, with 9 bases identical to TRBD1. Germline V lookup: CDR1 MNHEY, CDR2 SVGAGI. The V segment lost 6 bases and the J segment 1 base; nucleotides outside the gene matches: 7. The CDR3 spans 15 residues.

Of note for this clone: At one end, the junction sequence differs from germline, possibly due to a read error. The genes are TRBV7-7 and TRBJ2-5; D not certain. Germline V lookup: CDR1 SSHAT, CDR2 FNYEAQ (reference sequence). This CDR3 spans 13 amino acids. The CDR3 DNA reads TGTGCTAGCAGCTTAGACTCCGAAGAGACCCAGTACTTC. Its protein is CASSLDSEETQYF.

This clone was recorded a few times. The chain has TRBV4-1 and TRBJ2-2; 8 bases align to TRBD2. The ends lost 0 bases at V and 3 bases at J; junction bases unmatched: 6. Per the germline V gene, CDR1 is MGHRA and CDR2 is YSYEKL. There are 17 residues in the CDR3. This CDR3 reads CASSQEEREKYTGELFF. In DNA form, the CDR3 reads TGCGCCAGCAGCCAAGAGGAGCGGGAGAAGTACACCGGGGAGCTGTTTTTT.

The CDR3, as DNA: TGTGCCATCAAAGGGACAGTCTCTGGAAACACCATATATTTT. It yields the protein CAIKGTVSGNTIYF. This chain uses TRBV10-3 with TRBJ1-3, with TRBD1 matching over 7 bases. V was clipped by 7 bases and J by 0 bases; unmatched bases: 3. Germline CDR1 and CDR2: ENHRY and SYGVKD. This CDR3 contains 14 residues.

The gene calls are TRBV30 and TRBJ2-5; 7 bases are shared with TRBD2. CDR3 length equals 14 residues. Germline values: CDR1 GTSNPN, CDR2 SVGIG (reference sequence). The J segment lost 5 bases and the V segment lost 5 bases, leaving 11 bases of the junction unmatched. CDR3 coding DNA: TGTGCCTGGCGGCCGGCTAGCGGACCCGAGACCCAGTACTTC. This encodes CAWRPASGPETQYF. Supplemented by reference TRBV30 and TRBJ2-5, the full variable domain reads SQTIHQWPATLVQPVGSPLSLECTVEGTSNPNLYWYRQAAGRGLQLLFYSVGIGQISSEVPQNLSASRPQDRQFILSSKKLLLSDSGFYLCAWRPASGPETQYFGPGTRLLVL.

The rearrangement uses TRBV19 and TRBJ2-5; 10 bases align to TRBD2. V lost 4 bases to trimming and J lost 9 bases; unmatched junction nucleotides: 8. Germline V CDR1 and CDR2: LNHDA, SQIVND (reference sequence). CDR3 length: 14 amino acids. CDR3 coding DNA: TGTGCCAGTAGTACCGGACTAGCGGTGAGGGCCCAGTACTTC. This codes for CASSTGLAVRAQYF. The full variable domain, completed using reference TRBV19 and TRBJ2-5, is DGGITQSPKYLFRKEGQNVTLSCEQNLNHDAMYWYRQDPGQGLRLIYYSQIVNDFQKGDIAEGYSVSREKKESFPLTVTSAQKNPTAFYLCASSTGLAVRAQYFGPGTRLLVL.

This clone has more than one count but fewer than ten. The V and J genes are TRBV28 and TRBJ2-7, with D possibly TRBD1 on 6 matching bases. This CDR3 is built from 12 residues. Per the germline V gene, CDR1 is MDHEN and CDR2 is SYDVKM. V dropped 3 bases and J dropped 6 bases, with 9 bases sitting between them. The CDR3 loop is CASSFNRAEQYF. DNA of the CDR3: TGTGCCAGCAGTTTCAACAGGGCCGAGCAGTACTTC.